Listed below are T cell receptor beta chains from one sample, sequenced in a study of cytomegalovirus exposure and HLA in healthy donors. TCRdb's table, derived via immunoSEQ multiplex PCR, lists solely in-frame clones and lacks some. The sample shows roughly 100,000 clones, roughly 80% of them seen only once. Sequencing was done on a sample of PBMCs. The receptors come from a woman aged 40 to 49 in good health and CMV-seropositive. Each CDR3 is given with its conserved first and last residue. Fields, in order: clone size, D gene, J gene, V gene, CDR3 protein, CDR3 DNA. A D gene is named only where the DNA matches it firmly. Rows may omit the clone size; those that give it use once, few, many or a size class.

- - TRBJ2-1 TRBV21-1 CASSVPGQTSGRPPSSYNEQFF TGTGCCAGCAGCGTACCCGGTCAGACTAGCGGGAGGCCTCCAAGCTCCTACAATGAGCAGTTCTTC
- TRBD1 TRBJ1-2 TRBV28 CASSGQGPNYGYTF TGTGCCAGCAGTGGACAGGGCCCCAACTATGGCTACACCTTC
- - TRBJ2-1 TRBV19 CASQIGLTSYNEQFF TGTGCCAGCCAAATAGGACTTACCTCCTACAATGAGCAGTTCTTC
few - TRBJ1-4 TRBV27 CASSFRGPDEKLFF TGTGCCAGCAGTTTCAGGGGCCCAGATGAAAAACTGTTTTTT
medium-sized - TRBJ1-1 TRBV2 CASRVTQGMDTEAFF TGTGCCAGCAGGGTTACACAGGGAATGGACACTGAAGCTTTCTTT
- - TRBJ2-4 TRBV28 CASSFTYGGVKNIQYF TGTGCCAGCAGTTTTACATACGGGGGAGTGAAAAACATTCAGTACTTC
- - TRBJ1-1 TRBV6-5 CASSYPGHPEAFF TGTGCCAGCAGTTACCCGGGACACCCTGAAGCTTTCTTT
once - TRBJ1-5 TRBV28 CATQEGLVSQPQHF TGTGCCACACAGGAGGGTTTAGTGAGTCAGCCCCAGCATTTT
- - TRBJ2-2 TRBV28 CASSLPTGTNTGELFF TGTGCCAGCAGTTTACCCACAGGGACGAACACCGGGGAGCTGTTTTTT
- - TRBJ1-4 TRBV5-4 CASSSLGADANEKLFF TGTGCCAGCAGCTCCTTAGGGGCAGACGCTAATGAAAAACTGTTTTTT
few - TRBJ1-1 TRBV4-2 CASSLEEFEGTEAFF TGTGCCAGCAGCTTGGAGGAGTTTGAGGGCACTGAAGCTTTCTTT
- - TRBJ1-2 TRBV4-3 CATRGVKAGYYGYTF TGCGCAACACGCGGGGTAAAAGCGGGCTACTATGGCTACACCTTC
- TRBD2 TRBJ2-1 TRBV19 CASSISGSGGSSYNEQFF TGTGCCAGTAGTATAAGCGGTAGCGGGGGGAGCTCCTACAATGAGCAGTTCTTC
- TRBD1 TRBJ1-1 TRBV19 CASSTRDRTEAFF TGTGCCAGTAGTACGAGGGACAGAACTGAAGCTTTCTTT
- - TRBJ2-5 TRBV20-1 CSILSQETQYF TGCAGTATATTATCCCAAGAGACCCAGTACTTC
- - TRBJ1-2 TRBV6-1 CASSESGFYGYTF TGTGCCAGCAGTGAGTCAGGGTTCTATGGCTACACCTTC
once - TRBJ1-1 TRBV18 CASSPRSRWDTEAFF TGTGCCAGCTCACCAAGATCTAGGTGGGACACTGAAGCTTTCTTT
once TRBD2 TRBJ2-1 TRBV6-1 CASSEATVLSVASGVYNEQFF TGTGCCAGCAGTGAAGCCACCGTGTTGTCGGTGGCTAGCGGGGTCTACAATGAGCAGTTCTTC
- - TRBJ1-2 TRBV4-2 CASSQDMRGINYGYTF TGTGCCAGCAGCCAAGACATGAGGGGGATAAACTATGGCTACACCTTC
- - TRBJ2-7 TRBV5-5 CASSYPGADEQYF TGTGCCAGCAGCTACCCGGGAGCAGACGAGCAGTACTTC
few TRBD2 TRBJ2-1 TRBV27 CASSPPRTSSYNEQFF TGTGCCAGCAGTCCACCCCGGACTAGCTCCTACAATGAGCAGTTCTTC
- - TRBJ1-6 TRBV4-3 CASSQFGGFDNSPLHF TGCGCCAGCAGCCAATTCGGGGGTTTCGATAATTCACCCCTCCACTTT
- - TRBJ1-2 TRBV10-3 CAIPSTARGGPYGYTF TGTGCCATCCCTTCGACGGCCCGGGGAGGCCCCTATGGCTACACCTTC
few TRBD1 TRBJ2-7 TRBV6-6 CASSYSTGPSYF TGTGCCAGCAGTTACTCGACAGGGCCCTCGTACTTC
- - TRBJ1-4 TRBV7-9 CASRQGWGREGNEKLFF TGTGCCAGCAGACAGGGATGGGGGCGCGAGGGGAATGAAAAACTGTTTTTT
- - TRBJ2-3 TRBV4-2 CASSQDGGGDTQYF TGTGCCAGCAGCCAAGATGGAGGAGGGGATACGCAGTATTTT
once - TRBJ1-2 TRBV5-4 CASSLDRANYGYTF TGTGCCAGCAGCCTCGACAGAGCTAACTATGGCTACACCTTC
- TRBD2 TRBJ2-7 TRBV28 CASTTSGSSSYEQYF TGTGCCAGCACGACTAGCGGGAGTAGCTCCTACGAGCAGTACTTC
- - TRBJ1-3 TRBV7-3 CASSFDDCGLKSSGNTIYF TGTGCCAGCAGCTTCGACGATTGCGGACTGAAAAGCTCTGGAAACACCATATATTTT
- TRBD2 TRBJ2-7 TRBV2 CARRGLAGDPEQYF TGTGCCAGGAGAGGACTAGCGGGAGATCCCGAGCAGTACTTC
few TRBD1 TRBJ1-4 TRBV7-2 CASSLNAGTGLEKLFF TGTGCCAGCAGTCTCAATGCTGGGACAGGACTTGAAAAACTGTTTTTT
- - TRBJ2-5 TRBV15 CATSNRIAETQYF TGTGCCACCAGCAATCGCATCGCGGAGACCCAGTACTTC
few - TRBJ2-1 TRBV5-1 CASSLDSPRIEQFF TGCGCCAGCAGCTTGGACTCTCCCAGGATCGAGCAGTTCTTC
- - TRBJ1-2 TRBV2 CASRNPFRGRGYTF TGTGCCAGCAGAAACCCATTCAGGGGTCGGGGCTACACCTTC
- TRBD2 TRBJ2-2 TRBV29-1 CSVGLAGSNTGELFF TGCAGCGTTGGACTAGCGGGAAGCAACACCGGGGAGCTGTTTTTT
- TRBD2 TRBJ2-7 TRBV10-3 CAISSPGGGSYEQYF TGTGCCATCTCCTCCCCCGGCGGGGGATCCTACGAGCAGTACTTC
- TRBD1 TRBJ2-7 TRBV13 CASRDTSGTGPEQYF TGTGCCAGCAGGGATACTTCCGGGACAGGGCCCGAGCAGTACTTC
- TRBD1 TRBJ2-7 TRBV4-1 CASSPTTGIPYEQYF TGCGCCAGCAGCCCAACGACAGGGATCCCCTACGAGCAGTACTTC
once - TRBJ2-1 TRBV5-1 CASSLFLAMYNEQFF TGCGCCAGCAGCTTGTTTCTAGCGATGTACAATGAGCAGTTCTTC
- TRBD1 TRBJ1-1 TRBV5-1 CASNLDPTGETEAFF TGCGCCAGCAACCTTGACCCGACAGGGGAGACTGAAGCTTTCTTT
once TRBD1 TRBJ1-1 TRBV13 CASSLENRGLNTEAFF TGTGCCAGCAGCTTAGAAAACAGGGGATTGAACACTGAAGCTTTCTTT
- - TRBJ2-7 TRBV6-1 CASITWGGGLGVPYF TGTGCCAGCATCACCTGGGGGGGCGGCCTCGGGGTCCCGTACTTC